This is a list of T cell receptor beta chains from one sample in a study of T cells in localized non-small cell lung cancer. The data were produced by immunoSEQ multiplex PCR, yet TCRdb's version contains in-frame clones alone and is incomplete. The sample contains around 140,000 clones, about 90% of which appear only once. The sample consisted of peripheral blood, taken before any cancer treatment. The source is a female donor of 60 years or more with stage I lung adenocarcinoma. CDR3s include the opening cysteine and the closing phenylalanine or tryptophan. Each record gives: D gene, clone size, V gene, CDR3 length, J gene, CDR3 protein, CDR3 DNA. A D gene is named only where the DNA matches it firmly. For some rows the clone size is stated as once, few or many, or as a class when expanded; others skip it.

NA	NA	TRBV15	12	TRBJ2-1	CATSRDQGWAFF	TGTGCCACCAGCAGAGATCAAGGGTGGGCGTTCTTC
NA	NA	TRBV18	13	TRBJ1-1	CASSPGRASEAFF	TGTGCCAGCTCACCTGGGCGTGCTTCTGAAGCTTTCTTT
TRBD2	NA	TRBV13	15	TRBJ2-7	CASSPSGRKTYEQYF	TGTGCCAGCAGCCCTAGCGGGAGAAAGACCTACGAGCAGTACTTC
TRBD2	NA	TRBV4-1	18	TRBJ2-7	CASSQVGKAGDLSYEQYF	TGCGCCAGCAGCCAAGTGGGAAAAGCGGGAGACCTCTCCTACGAGCAGTACTTC
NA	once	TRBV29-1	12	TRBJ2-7	CSVLGSSYEQYF	TGCAGCGTTCTAGGATCCTCCTACGAGCAGTACTTC
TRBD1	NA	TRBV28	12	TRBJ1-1	CASRQGVLEAFF	TGTGCCAGCAGACAGGGGGTTCTTGAAGCTTTCTTT
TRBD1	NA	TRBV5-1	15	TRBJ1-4	CASSLTGATNEKLFF	TGCGCCAGCAGCCTAACAGGGGCAACTAATGAAAAACTGTTTTTT
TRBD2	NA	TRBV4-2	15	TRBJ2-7	CASSSLAGVGGEQYF	TGTGCCAGCAGCTCTCTAGCGGGAGTCGGTGGCGAGCAGTACTTC
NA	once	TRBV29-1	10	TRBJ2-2	CSVFTGELFF	TGCAGCGTTTTCACCGGGGAGCTGTTTTTT
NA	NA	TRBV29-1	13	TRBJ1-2	CSGGPGLNYGYTF	TGCAGCGGCGGCCCGGGGTTAAACTATGGCTACACCTTC
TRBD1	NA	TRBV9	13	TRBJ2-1	CATGTGTYNEQFF	TGTGCCACTGGGACAGGGACTTACAATGAGCAGTTCTTC
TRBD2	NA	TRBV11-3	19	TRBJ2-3	CASSPEGGTTTSGTDTQYF	TGTGCCAGCAGCCCGGAGGGAGGGACCACCACTAGCGGCACAGATACGCAGTATTTT
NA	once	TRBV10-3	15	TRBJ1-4	CATSLGAGANEKLFF	TGTGCCACCTCCCTGGGGGCAGGGGCTAATGAAAAACTGTTTTTT
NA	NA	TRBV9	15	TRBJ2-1	CASSPQGGVVNEQFF	TGTGCCAGCAGCCCTCAAGGGGGAGTGGTAAATGAGCAGTTCTTC
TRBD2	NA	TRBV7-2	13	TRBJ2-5	CASSLATSGVPNF	TGTGCCAGCAGCTTAGCAACTAGCGGGGTGCCCAACTTC
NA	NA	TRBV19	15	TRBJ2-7	CASSIQRGANDKQYF	TGTGCCAGTAGTATACAACGGGGGGCCAATGACAAGCAGTACTTC
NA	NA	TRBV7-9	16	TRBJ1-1	CASSLGGPSRPVEAFF	TGTGCCAGCAGCTTAGGGGGTCCTTCCCGGCCCGTCGAAGCTTTCTTT
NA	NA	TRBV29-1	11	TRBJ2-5	CSVLDLPTQYF	TGCAGCGTTTTGGACTTGCCGACCCAGTACTTC
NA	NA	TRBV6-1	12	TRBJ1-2	CASTKENYGYTF	TGTGCCAGCACAAAGGAAAACTATGGCTACACCTTC
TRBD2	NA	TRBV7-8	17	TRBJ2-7	CASSLWAGLGAPYEQYF	TGTGCCAGCAGCTTATGGGCGGGACTAGGGGCCCCCTACGAGCAGTACTTC
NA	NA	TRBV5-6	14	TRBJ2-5	CASSLGLRQETQYF	TGTGCCAGCAGCTTGGGACTACGGCAAGAGACCCAGTACTTC
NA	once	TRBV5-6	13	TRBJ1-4	CASSLEGREKLFF	TGTGCCAGCAGCTTGGAAGGGAGGGAAAAACTGTTTTTT
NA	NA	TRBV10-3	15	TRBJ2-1	CAISQSESSYNEQFF	TGTGCCATCAGCCAAAGCGAGAGCTCCTACAATGAGCAGTTCTTC
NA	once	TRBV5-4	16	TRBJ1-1	CASSFGGGSGRTEAFF	TGTGCCAGCAGCTTCGGAGGGGGATCCGGTAGGACTGAAGCTTTCTTT
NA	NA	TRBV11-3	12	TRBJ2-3	CAPSRDTDTQYF	TGTGCCCCCAGCAGGGACACAGATACGCAGTATTTT
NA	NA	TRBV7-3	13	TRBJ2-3	CASSSQGPDTQYF	TGTGCCAGCAGCTCCCAGGGGCCAGATACGCAGTATTTT
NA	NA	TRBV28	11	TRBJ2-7	CASSLVEEQYF	TGTGCCAGCAGTTTGGTGGAAGAGCAGTACTTC
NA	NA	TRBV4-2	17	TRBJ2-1	CASSQEGSSGVYNEQFF	TGTGCCAGCAGCCAAGAAGGTTCCTCCGGGGTTTACAATGAGCAGTTCTTC
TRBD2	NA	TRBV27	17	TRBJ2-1	CASSSRTSATQHNEQFF	TGTGCCAGCAGTTCCAGGACTAGCGCGACGCAACACAATGAGCAGTTCTTC
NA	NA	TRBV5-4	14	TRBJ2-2	CASSSLRGTGELFF	TGTGCCAGCAGCTCCCTCCGGGGCACCGGGGAGCTGTTTTTT
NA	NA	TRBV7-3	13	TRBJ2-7	CASSLAGNYEQYF	TGTGCCAGCAGCTTAGCGGGAAACTACGAGCAGTACTTC
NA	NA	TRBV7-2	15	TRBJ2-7	CASSLVPPKPFEQYF	TGTGCCAGCAGCTTAGTACCTCCAAAACCGTTCGAGCAGTACTTC
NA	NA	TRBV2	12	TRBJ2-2	CASSEQGGELFF	TGTGCCAGCAGTGAGCAAGGGGGGGAGCTGTTTTTT
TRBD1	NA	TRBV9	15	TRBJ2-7	CASSAQTGGSYEQYF	TGTGCCAGCAGCGCCCAGACAGGGGGCTCCTACGAGCAGTACTTC
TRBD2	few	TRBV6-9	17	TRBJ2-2	CASSYSGREGRTGELFF	TGTGCCAGCAGTTATTCCGGTCGGGAGGGCCGGACCGGGGAGCTGTTTTTT
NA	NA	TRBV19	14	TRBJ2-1	CASSIDHLYNEQFF	TGTGCCAGTAGTATAGACCATTTATACAATGAGCAGTTCTTC
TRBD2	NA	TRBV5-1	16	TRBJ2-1	CASSFGVAGGYNEQFF	TGCGCCAGCAGCTTTGGGGTAGCGGGAGGCTACAATGAGCAGTTCTTC
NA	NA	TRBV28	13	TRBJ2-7	CASSLTAGYEQYF	TGTGCCAGCAGTTTAACGGCCGGATACGAGCAGTACTTC